This is a list of T cell receptor beta chains from one sample in a study of T cells in Graves' hyperthyroidism and ophthalmopathy. MiXCR was run by TCRdb on the multiplex PCR reads, yielding one entry per CDR3 protein. The sample contains approximately 640,000 distinct CDR3 sequences, 15% to 20% of which appear only once. Input material: blood. Receptors were obtained from a man aged 50-59 years with Graves' hyperthyroidism. CDR3s leave out the opening cysteine and the closing phenylalanine or tryptophan. The order of the fields is clone size, V gene, J gene, CDR3 protein. A row's size may be missing; if present it is once, few, many or a size class.

once	TRBV5-5	TRBJ1-2	ASSRFVPDGYT
many	TRBV7-2	TRBJ2-1	ASSSTGRAEQF
many	TRBV20-1	TRBJ2-1	SAQTSGTGNEQF
-	TRBV5-1	TRBJ2-2	ASSRTGEAIGELF
-	TRBV5-4	TRBJ2-5	ASSLGDRGSQETQY
many	TRBV28	TRBJ2-7	ASSPGGGPYEQY
many	TRBV11-2	TRBJ2-5	ASSLIRDTVSETQY
few	TRBV7-9	TRBJ2-5	ASSLSEGPQETQY
many	TRBV11-3	TRBJ2-1	ASSSSREANEQF
few	TRBV29-1	TRBJ2-1	SVEGHLGGGNEQF
few	TRBV7-2	TRBJ2-2	ASSWGLATSGELF
few	TRBV19	TRBJ2-7	ASAGTPGTSGSYEQY
-	TRBV25-1	TRBJ2-5	ASSADRGKETQY
many	TRBV28	TRBJ2-7	ASSYNLAGLDYEQY
many	TRBV11-2	TRBJ2-3	ASSLHGTSGTDTQY
few	TRBV28	TRBJ2-3	ASSFQLAGYTDTQY
many	TRBV28	TRBJ2-5	ASGGTAGEETQY
many	TRBV19	TRBJ2-2	ASSRGILNTGELF
many	TRBV11-2	TRBJ2-7	ASSFFQYYEQY
-	TRBV28	TRBJ2-5	ASSPRLAGPQETQY
-	TRBV10-1	TRBJ2-5	ASSQQGLQETQY
few	TRBV30	TRBJ1-4	AWSTTGKLF
-	TRBV27	TRBJ2-5	ASSPPRTSGLETQY
-	TRBV18	TRBJ2-3	ASSPRASSGTDTQY
few	TRBV6-5	TRBJ2-7	ASSYKISDRFPYEQY
many	TRBV7-9	TRBJ1-2	ASSFGQPSSYGYT
-	TRBV6-2/TRBV6-3	TRBJ1-1	ASRNSDRATEAF
few	TRBV24-1	TRBJ2-3	ATTSGQGADTQY
many	TRBV27	TRBJ2-5	ASSFAGLQETQY
many	TRBV12-3/TRBV12-4	TRBJ2-3	ASSPPGAPDTQY
many	TRBV27	TRBJ2-7	ASRRGWYEQY
few	TRBV29-1	TRBJ1-4	SFRGRGSEKLF
few	TRBV5-1	TRBJ2-5	ASSLGKAGTQETQY
many	TRBV18	TRBJ1-1	ASSPPGTGVPPEAF
many	TRBV7-9	TRBJ2-7	ASSLDRWGTGGTYEQY